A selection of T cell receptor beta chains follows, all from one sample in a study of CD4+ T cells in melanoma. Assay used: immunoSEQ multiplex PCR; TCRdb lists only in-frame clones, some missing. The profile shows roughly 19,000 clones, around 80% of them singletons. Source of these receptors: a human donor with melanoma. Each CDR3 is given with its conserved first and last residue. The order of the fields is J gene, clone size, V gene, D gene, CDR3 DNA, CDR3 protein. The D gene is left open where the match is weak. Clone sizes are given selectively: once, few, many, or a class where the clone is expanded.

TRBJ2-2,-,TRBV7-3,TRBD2,TGTGCCAGCAGCTTATTAGGGACTAGCCTCTCCGGGGAGCTGTTTTTT,CASSLLGTSLSGELFF
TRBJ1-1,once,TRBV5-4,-,TGTGCCAGCAGCCCGTTCACCGGGGCGCGGATGGAAGCTTTCTTT,CASSPFTGARMEAFF
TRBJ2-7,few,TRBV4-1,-,TGCGCCAGCAGCCAAGCGACCGGGGGCTACGAGCAGTACTTC,CASSQATGGYEQYF
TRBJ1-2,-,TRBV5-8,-,TGTGCCAGCAGCTGGGCGACAGTGATCTATGGCTACACCTTC,CASSWATVIYGYTF
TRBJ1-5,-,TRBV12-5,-,TGTGCTAGTGGTTTGGTACGGAAGGGAGGTCAGCCCCAGCATTTT,CASGLVRKGGQPQHF
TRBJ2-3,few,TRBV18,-,TGTGCCAGCTCACCATATACAGGGTCTGCTACGCAGTATTTT,CASSPYTGSATQYF
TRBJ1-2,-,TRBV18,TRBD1,TGTGCCAGCTCACCTAAACAGGGGAACTATGGCTACACCTTC,CASSPKQGNYGYTF
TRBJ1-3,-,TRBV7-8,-,TGTGCCAGCAGCCCGCGGCCCGGTAACTCTGGAAACACCATATATTTT,CASSPRPGNSGNTIYF
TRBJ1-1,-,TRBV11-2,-,TGTGCCAGCAGCGCCGAGTTGAACACTGAAGCTTTCTTT,CASSAELNTEAFF
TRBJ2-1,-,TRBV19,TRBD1,TGTGCCAGTAGTAAGGAAGGGGGCGGATACAATGAGCAGTTCTTC,CASSKEGGGYNEQFF
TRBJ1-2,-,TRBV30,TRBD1,TGTGCCTCCCCATCGACAGGGGGAATGAAGGATGATGGCTACACCTTC,CASPSTGGMKDDGYTF
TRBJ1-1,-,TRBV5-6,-,TGTGCCAGCAGCTCCTGGGGTGTCCCTGAAGCTTTCTTT,CASSSWGVPEAFF
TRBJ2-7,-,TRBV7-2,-,TGTGCCAGCAGCCGTAGGACCGCGGCCTACGAGCAGTACTTC,CASSRRTAAYEQYF
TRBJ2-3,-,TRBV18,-,TGTGCCAGCTCACCGCGACTAGATGGCTTTTCAGATACGCAGTATTTT,CASSPRLDGFSDTQYF
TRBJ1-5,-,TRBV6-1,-,TGTGCCAGCAGTGGGACGGACAATCAGCCCCAGCATTTT,CASSGTDNQPQHF
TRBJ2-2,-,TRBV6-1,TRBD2,TGTGCCAGCAGTGAATGGAGCGGGGAGGCCGGGGAGCTGTTTTTT,CASSEWSGEAGELFF
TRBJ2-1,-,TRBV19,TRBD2,TGTGCCAGTAGTATCTTCCTAGCGGGGGGGCAATACTATGTTGGCAATGAGCAGTTCTTC,CASSIFLAGGQYYVGNEQFF
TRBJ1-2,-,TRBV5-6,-,TGTGCCAGCAGCCGGCGGGCAGCATATGGCTACACCTTC,CASSRRAAYGYTF
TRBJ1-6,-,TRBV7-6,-,TGTGCCAGCAGCTTACAAGGGCACCCGAATTCACCCCTCCACTTT,CASSLQGHPNSPLHF
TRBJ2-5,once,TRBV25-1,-,TGTGCCAGCAGTGATCTCTACCAAGAGACCCAGTACTTC,CASSDLYQETQYF
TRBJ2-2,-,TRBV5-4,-,TGTGCCAGCAGCCCCGTCACCGGGAACACCGGGGAGCTGTTTTTT,CASSPVTGNTGELFF
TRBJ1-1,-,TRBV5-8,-,TGTGCCAGCAAAAGGAGGACTGAAGCTTTCTTT,CASKRRTEAFF
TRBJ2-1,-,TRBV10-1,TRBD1,TGCGCCAGCAGTGAGTTACAGGGGGCAGATATGAATGAGCAGTTCTTC,CASSELQGADMNEQFF
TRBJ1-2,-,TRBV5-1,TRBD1,TGCGCTAGCAGCCGCGATTCCCAGGGGACAGGGGGCGGCGGTGGCTACACCTTC,CASSRDSQGTGGGGGYTF
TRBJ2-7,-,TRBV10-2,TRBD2,TGCGCCAGCTGGGGGACTAGCGGCTCGAACTCCAACTACGAGCAGTACTTC,CASWGTSGSNSNYEQYF
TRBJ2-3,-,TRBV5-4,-,TGTGCCAGCAGCCCCGGACATTATACAGATACGCAGTATTTT,CASSPGHYTDTQYF
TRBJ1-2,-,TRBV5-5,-,TGTGCCAGCAGTTTTCGTCCCGGGACTCAGGCTTATGTTGGCTACACCTTC,CASSFRPGTQAYVGYTF
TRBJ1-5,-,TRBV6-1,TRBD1,TGTGCCAGCAGAGACAGGGTTAATCAGCCCCAGCATTTT,CASRDRVNQPQHF
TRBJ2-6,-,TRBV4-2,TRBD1,TGTGCCAGCAGCCAAGTTAAGGGACAGCTCTCTGGGGCCAACGTCCTGACTTTC,CASSQVKGQLSGANVLTF
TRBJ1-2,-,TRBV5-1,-,TGCGCCAGCAGCCATGAACGGGCAGGCTACACCTTC,CASSHERAGYTF
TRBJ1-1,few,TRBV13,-,TGTGCCAGCAGCTCCCCAGACCAGAGCACTGAAGCTTTCTTT,CASSSPDQSTEAFF
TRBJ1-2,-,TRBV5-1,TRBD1,TGCGCCAGCAGCTTCGGACAGGAAAGGTTTGGCTACACCTTC,CASSFGQERFGYTF
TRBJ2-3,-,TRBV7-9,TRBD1,TGTGCCAGCAGCCCCGGGACAGTCGAGGATGATACGCAGTATTTT,CASSPGTVEDDTQYF
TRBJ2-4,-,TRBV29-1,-,TGCAGCGTTGCAACGGTTTTAGGGGCCAAAAACATTCAGTACTTC,CSVATVLGAKNIQYF
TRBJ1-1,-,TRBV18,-,TGTGCCAGCTCGACGATGGGAGCTGAAGCTTTCTTT,CASSTMGAEAFF
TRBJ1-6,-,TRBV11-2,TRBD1,TGTGCCAGCCGCTGGAACAGGGGCCTTTCACCCCTCCACTTT,CASRWNRGLSPLHF
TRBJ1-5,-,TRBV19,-,TGTGCCAGTAGTCCGAGCCACGTCGGCAATCAGCCCCAGCATTTT,CASSPSHVGNQPQHF
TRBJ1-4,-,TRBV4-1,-,TGCGCCAGCAGCCATTATGGCGGTATACGTGGGCCCTCAACTAATGAAAAACTGTTTTTT,CASSHYGGIRGPSTNEKLFF
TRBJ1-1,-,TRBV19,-,TGTGCCAGTAGTATAGCTCGGGTCTCATTGAACACTGAAGCTTTCTTT,CASSIARVSLNTEAFF
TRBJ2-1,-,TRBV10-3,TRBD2,TGTGCCATCAGTGGAGGCGGGGGGGCGAATAGTAATGAGCAGTTCTTC,CAISGGGGANSNEQFF
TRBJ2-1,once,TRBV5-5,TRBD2,TGTGCCAGCAGCTTCTTCTCCGGGACTAGCACCTACAATGAGCAGTTCTTC,CASSFFSGTSTYNEQFF
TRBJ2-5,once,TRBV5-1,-,TGCGCCAGCAGCTTGGCTAACAGGGGGGGAGAGACCCAGTACTTC,CASSLANRGGETQYF
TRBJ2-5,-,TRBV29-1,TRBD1,TGCAGCGTCCTACAGGGGGTAGGGGAGACCCAGTACTTC,CSVLQGVGETQYF
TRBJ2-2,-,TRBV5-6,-,TGTGCCAGCAGCTTGTTCTCGGGGATCGGCACCGGGGAGCTGTTTTTT,CASSLFSGIGTGELFF
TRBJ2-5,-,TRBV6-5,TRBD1,TGTGCCAGCAGTTACCCGAGACAGGGACGGGAGACCCAGTACTTC,CASSYPRQGRETQYF
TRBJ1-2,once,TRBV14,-,TGTGCCAGCAGCCATAGAGGGCACGACTTATATGGCTACACCTTC,CASSHRGHDLYGYTF
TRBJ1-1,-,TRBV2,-,TGTGCCAGCTCCAGGGACGTATGGTTGGCTTTCTTT,CASSRDVWLAFF
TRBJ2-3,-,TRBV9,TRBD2,TGTGCCAGCAGCGTAGCGGGACTAGCGGGGGGGTCAGATACGCAGTATTTT,CASSVAGLAGGSDTQYF
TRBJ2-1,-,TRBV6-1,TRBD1,TGTGCCAGCAGTGGCGTGGGGACAGTGAGGAACAATGAGCAGTTCTTC,CASSGVGTVRNNEQFF
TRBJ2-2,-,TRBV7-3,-,TGTGCCAGCAGCTTATCGGGCACCGGGGAGCTGTTTTTT,CASSLSGTGELFF
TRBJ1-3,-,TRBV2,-,TGTGCCAGCAGTCGACAGGAACGAAACACCATATATTTT,CASSRQERNTIYF
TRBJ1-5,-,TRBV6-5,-,TGTGCCAGCAGTACCGACAGAGATCAGCCCCAGCATTTT,CASSTDRDQPQHF
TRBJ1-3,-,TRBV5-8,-,TGTGCCAGCAGCTCGGGACGTTTTGGGGGCACCATATATTTT,CASSSGRFGGTIYF
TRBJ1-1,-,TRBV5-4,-,TGTGCCAGCAGCCTCCCGAGGCAGGGCCCGCCTGAAGCTTTCTTT,CASSLPRQGPPEAFF
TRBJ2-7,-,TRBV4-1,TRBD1,TGCGCCAGCAGCAACTCCCGGCTCGACAGGGCCTACGAGCAGTACTTC,CASSNSRLDRAYEQYF
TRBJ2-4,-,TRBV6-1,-,TGTGCCAGCAGTGACCCGACCTCATTGACAGGAGGGATTCAGTACTTC,CASSDPTSLTGGIQYF
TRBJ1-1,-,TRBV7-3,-,TGTGCCAGCAGCTTTTCGAGGGAGACTGAAGCTTTCTTT,CASSFSRETEAFF
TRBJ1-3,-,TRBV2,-,TGTGCCAGCAGACAGGGTTCTGGAAACACCATATATTTT,CASRQGSGNTIYF
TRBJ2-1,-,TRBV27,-,TGTGCCAGCAGTTTATCGGTAGGTGGGGCGAAATACAATGAGCAGTTCTTC,CASSLSVGGAKYNEQFF
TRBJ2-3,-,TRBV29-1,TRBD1,TGCAGCGTTGAGAGGGGGGCCGGGACAGGGAGCACAGATACGCAGTATTTT,CSVERGAGTGSTDTQYF